What follows are 23 T cell receptor beta chains derived from one specimen sequenced in a study of blood T cell repertoires in COVID-19. The table came from immunoSEQ multiplex PCR; TCRdb's copy has only in-frame clones and leaves some out. The sample comprises tens of thousands of clones, 82% of which are singletons, and 12% to 15% rests with the top ten. Sequenced input: peripheral blood. These receptors were obtained from a woman of 80 years or more with acute or convalescent COVID-19.

This rearrangement joins TRBV2 to TRBJ2-1; 10 bases map to TRBD2. CDR1 SNHLY and CDR2 FYNNEI come from the germline V gene. Trimming took 5 bases from V and 4 from J; bases not matched to a gene: 8. This CDR3 region has 16 residues. CDR3 loop: CASSQVAGGQYNEQFF. The CDR3 DNA reads TGTGCCAGCAGTCAGGTAGCGGGAGGCCAGTACAATGAGCAGTTCTTC.

The V call is TRBV4-3, the J call TRBJ2-1; D gene ambiguous. Germline assignment: CDR1 LGHNA and CDR2 YSLEER. There are 13 residues in the CDR3. V was cut by 0 bases and J by 7 bases, with 7 bases left in between. CDR3 in DNA: TGCGCCAGCAGCCAAGATCTAAGAAATGAGCAGTTCTTC. Translation: CASSQDLRNEQFF.

The rearrangement links TRBV7-3 to TRBJ1-3; perhaps TRBD1 as D (5 bases). The CDR3 totals 17 residues. The germline V and J ends were trimmed by 5 bases and 0 bases, with 17 bases remaining between them. Germline CDR1 is SGHTA and CDR2 is FQGTGA. CDR3 in DNA: TGTGCCAGCAGCCCAGTCGGGGGAATGAGCTCTGGAAACACCATATATTTT. This sequence encodes CASSPVGGMSSGNTIYF.

The V and J genes are TRBV5-1 and TRBJ2-2, with 7 bases lining up with TRBD2. V dropped 3 bases and J dropped 6; count of bases not matched to a gene: 8. The CDR3 sequence is 15 residues long. Germline-derived CDR1 and CDR2 are SGHRS and YFSETQ. CDR3 amino acids: CASSSQLASPGELFF. The CDR3 coding sequence is TGCGCCAGCAGCTCTCAACTAGCGTCACCCGGGGAGCTGTTTTTT.

Only one count was recorded for this clone. This chain connects TRBV27 to TRBJ2-1; 9 bases agree with TRBD1. V shed 5 bases, J shed 0 bases, and the junction held 5 bases outside the gene matches. CDR3 size: 16 residues. Germline V lookup: CDR1 MNHEY, CDR2 SMNVEV (reference sequence). The CDR3 here is CASSPGQGRSYNEQFF. CDR3 coding DNA: TGTGCCAGCAGTCCGGGACAGGGACGCTCCTACAATGAGCAGTTCTTC.

The V gene is TRBV6-5, the J gene TRBJ2-3; D perhaps matches TRBD2 (5 bases). Trimming left V 0 bases short and J 2 bases short, with 12 bases between. Germline assignment: CDR1 MNHEY and CDR2 SVGAGI. This CDR3 region has 16 residues. The CDR3 spells CASSYSPSTNTDTQYF. The CDR3 DNA reads TGTGCCAGCAGTTACTCCCCTAGCACCAACACAGATACGCAGTATTTT.

The rearrangement links TRBV6-5 to TRBJ1-1; D perhaps matches TRBD1 (6 bases). CDR1 is MNHEY and CDR2 is SVGAGI in the germline V gene. Between the trimmed V and J ends, which lost 5 bases and 10 bases, there was a span of 17 bases. The CDR3 is made up of 13 amino acids. CDR3 region: CASSSAGAGRAFF. DNA for the CDR3: TGTGCCAGCAGTAGCGCGGGGGCAGGGCGAGCTTTCTTT.

The chain's CDR3 is CASSIWGATNEKLFF. The CDR3 region has the DNA TGTGCCAGTAGTATCTGGGGGGCAACTAATGAAAAACTGTTTTTT. The chain couples TRBV19 to TRBJ1-4; D possibly corresponds to TRBD1 (5 bases). The CDR3 runs 15 residues. Germline V lookup: CDR1 LNHDA, CDR2 SQIVND (reference sequence). The germline V and J ends were trimmed by 3 bases and 0 bases, with 8 bases remaining between them.

The chain links TRBV5-4 to TRBJ2-1; perhaps TRBD2 as D (5 bases). This CDR3 has 17 residues. V shed 3 bases and J shed 0 bases, with 16 bases lying between them. Germline CDR1 is SGHNT and CDR2 is YYREEE (reference sequence). CDR3 protein: CASSYGGSSSSYNEQFF. DNA for the CDR3: TGTGCCAGCAGCTATGGCGGGTCCTCGAGCTCCTACAATGAGCAGTTCTTC.

V is TRBV13 and J is TRBJ2-7; D might be TRBD1 (5 bases). The CDR3 is 15 amino acids. From germline, CDR1 is PRHDT and CDR2 FYEKMQ (reference sequence). Trimming stripped 1 base from V and 0 bases from J, with 10 bases between. The CDR3: CASSLAYRSSYEQYF. CDR3 coding DNA: TGTGCCAGCAGCTTAGCTTACAGGAGCTCCTACGAGCAGTACTTC.

V usage is TRBV2 and J usage is TRBJ1-1, with a weak D call TRBD1 (6 bases). The CDR3 loop spans 13 amino acids. Germline V gene sequence: CDR1 SNHLY, CDR2 FYNNEI. Trimming took off 10 bases at V and 5 bases at J, with 17 bases between the two ends. CDR3 region: CAITAGVWTEAFF. The CDR3, as DNA: TGTGCCATCACGGCAGGGGTATGGACTGAAGCTTTCTTT.

The chain couples TRBV6-4 to TRBJ1-4; 8 bases are shared with TRBD1. There are 16 residues in the CDR3. CDR1 MRHNA and CDR2 SNTAGT come from the germline V gene. The V segment lost 1 base and the J segment 5 bases; nucleotides outside the gene matches: 6. The CDR3 bases are TGTGCCAGCAGTGACTTACCAGGGGGCTTAAATGAAAAACTGTTTTTT. It codes for CASSDLPGGLNEKLFF.

The chain uses TRBV19 and TRBJ1-5; D is perhaps TRBD1 (5 bases). This CDR3 comprises 16 residues. V was trimmed by 7 bases and J by 11 bases, leaving 27 bases between them. Germline values: CDR1 LNHDA, CDR2 SQIVND (reference sequence). Here the CDR3 DNA reads TGTGCCAGTACCACCTCGGGTGGGGGAGGACTGGGGGCCCAGCATTTT. This encodes CASTTSGGGGLGAQHF.

The gene calls are TRBV28 and TRBJ2-1, with 7 nucleotides matching TRBD2. Germline V gene sequence: CDR1 MDHEN, CDR2 SYDVKM. J lost 8 bases, V lost 6 bases, and 10 bases had no gene match. The CDR3 contains 14 residues. CDR3 DNA sequence: TGTGCCAGCAGCCAAATCATAGCGGGTTATGAGCAGTTCTTC. This sequence encodes CASSQIIAGYEQFF.

The J gene is TRBJ2-7, the V gene TRBV27; 7 nucleotides agree with TRBD2. J lost 3 bases, V lost 10 bases, and 9 bases had no gene match. The CDR3 is 13 amino acids. Germline V gene sequence: CDR1 MNHEY, CDR2 SMNVEV (reference sequence). CDR3 residues: CATSYASGYEQYF. The DNA of the CDR3 is TGTGCCACCTCGTACGCTAGCGGCTACGAGCAGTACTTC.

The chain links TRBV11-2 to TRBJ2-1; weak D call: TRBD2 (5 bases). The CDR3 totals 14 residues. Germline assignment: CDR1 SGHAT and CDR2 FQNNGV. V lost 5 bases and J lost 7, with 15 bases in between. The CDR3 DNA sequence: TGTGCCAGCAGCCCGGGCCCACGACTAAATGAGCAGTTCTTC. Its protein product is CASSPGPRLNEQFF.

This chain connects TRBV10-3 to TRBJ2-2, with D hard to call. Trimming stripped 4 bases from V and 5 bases from J, with 8 bases between. The CDR3 sequence is 13 residues long. The germline gives CDR1 ENHRY, CDR2 SYGVKD. The CDR3 loop reads CAISAQDTGELFF. The CDR3 coding sequence is TGTGCCATCAGTGCTCAGGATACCGGGGAGCTGTTTTTT.

This rearrangement joins TRBV20-1 to TRBJ2-1; 12 nucleotides agree with TRBD2. V trimming: 3 bases; J trimming: 4 bases; junction bases outside the gene matches: 7. Per the germline V gene, CDR1 is DFQATT and CDR2 is SNEGSKA (reference sequence). The CDR3 is 16 amino acids. The CDR3 DNA reads as TGCAGTGCTAGTCCTAGCGGGAGGGCCTCTTACAATGAGCAGTTCTTC. Protein sequence: CSASPSGRASYNEQFF.

The chain is built from TRBV6-4 and TRBJ1-2; 7 bases line up with TRBD1. Germline V CDR1 and CDR2: MRHNA, SNTAGT. The CDR3 extends over 14 amino acids. V trimming: 5 bases; J trimming: 6 bases; junction bases outside the gene matches: 9. The CDR3 loop is CASSPRGGLDGYTF. In nucleotides, the CDR3 is TGTGCCAGCAGTCCTAGAGGGGGCCTAGATGGCTACACCTTC.

The chain joins TRBV19 to TRBJ2-6; D ambiguous. The germline CDR1 and CDR2 sequences are LNHDA and SQIVND (reference sequence). The CDR3 is 18 amino acids. Deletions cut 4 bases from V and 0 bases from J, with 16 bases between. CDR3 coding DNA: TGTGCCAGTAGTACCCTAATAAGACTGGTCTCTGGGGCCAACGTCCTGACTTTC. It encodes CASSTLIRLVSGANVLTF.

V and J are TRBV5-4 and TRBJ2-2; TRBD2 might be the D (7 bases). The CDR3 is 16 amino acids. Germline V gene sequence: CDR1 SGHNT, CDR2 YYREEE (reference sequence). Between the trimmed V and J ends, which lost 4 bases and 5 bases, there was a span of 18 bases. The CDR3 sequence is CASSPSAGARTGELFF. The CDR3 DNA is TGTGCCAGCAGCCCCTCGGCGGGGGCTCGTACCGGGGAGCTGTTTTTT.

The table lists this clone with a count of one. CDR3 sequence: CASSESISQGFGDTEAFF. CDR3 DNA: TGCGCCAGCAGTGAGTCGATAAGTCAGGGGTTCGGGGACACTGAAGCTTTCTTT. The gene calls are TRBV10-2 and TRBJ1-1, with D possibly TRBD1 on 6 matching bases. The length of the CDR3 is 18 residues. V lost 0 bases, J lost 3 bases, and 20 bases lay in between. The germline CDR1 and CDR2 sequences are WSHSY and SAAADI.

The V and J genes are TRBV14 and TRBJ2-5, with unresolved D. The CDR3 runs to 16 residues. CDR1 is SGHDN, CDR2 FVKESK, per germline. The ends were cut back, 0 bases at V and 2 bases at J, with 13 bases in the middle. Here the CDR3 reads CASSQDSGARQETQYF. In DNA, the CDR3 is TGTGCCAGCAGCCAAGACTCCGGAGCGAGACAAGAGACCCAGTACTTC.